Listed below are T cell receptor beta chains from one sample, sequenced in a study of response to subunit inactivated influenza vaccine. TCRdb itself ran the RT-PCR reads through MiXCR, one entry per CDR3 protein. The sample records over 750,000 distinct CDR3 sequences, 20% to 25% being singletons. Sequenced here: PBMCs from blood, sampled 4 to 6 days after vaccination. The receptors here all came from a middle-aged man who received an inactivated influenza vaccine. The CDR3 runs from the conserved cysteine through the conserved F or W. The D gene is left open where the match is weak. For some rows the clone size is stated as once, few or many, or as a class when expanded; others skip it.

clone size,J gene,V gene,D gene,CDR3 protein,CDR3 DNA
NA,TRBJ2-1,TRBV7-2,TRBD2,CASSPTSGPGDEQFF,TGTGCCAGCAGCCCTACTAGCGGACCCGGCGATGAGCAGTTCTTC
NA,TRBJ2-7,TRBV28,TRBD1,CASSSWNRGYEQYF,TGTGCCAGCAGTTCTTGGAACAGGGGGTACGAGCAGTACTTC
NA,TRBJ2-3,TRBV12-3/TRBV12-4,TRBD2,CASSLSAGVSDTQYF,TGTGCCAGCAGTTTGTCAGCGGGAGTTTCGGATACGCAGTATTTT
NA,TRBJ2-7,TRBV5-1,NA,CASTEPEAVVQYF,TGCGCCAGCACCGAACCGGAAGCGGTGGTGCAGTACTTC
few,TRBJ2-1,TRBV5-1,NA,CASSRSASYNEQFF,TGCGCCAGCAGCAGGTCAGCCTCCTACAATGAGCAGTTCTTC
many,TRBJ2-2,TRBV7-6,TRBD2,CASSLEAGGTGELFF,TGTGCCAGCAGCTTAGAAGCGGGAGGCACCGGGGAGCTGTTTTTT
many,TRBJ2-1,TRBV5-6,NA,CASNSYNEQFF,TGTGCCAGCAACTCCTACAATGAGCAGTTCTTC
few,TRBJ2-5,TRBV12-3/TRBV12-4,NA,CASSARGETQYF,TGTGCCAGCAGCGCTCGTGGGGAGACCCAGTACTTC
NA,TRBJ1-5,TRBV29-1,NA,CSVGAGFRQPQHF,TGCAGCGTGGGTGCTGGATTCCGGCAGCCCCAGCATTTT
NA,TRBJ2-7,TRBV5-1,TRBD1,CASRMDRFYEQYF,TGCGCCAGCAGAATGGACAGGTTCTACGAGCAGTACTTC
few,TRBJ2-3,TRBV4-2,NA,CASSQVSGYTDTQYF,TGTGCCAGCAGCCAAGTGTCTGGATACACAGATACGCAGTATTTT
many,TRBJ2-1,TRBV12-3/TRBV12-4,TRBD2,CASRSPNLTSGGAGNNEQFF,TGTGCCAGCAGGTCCCCCAACCTGACTAGCGGGGGGGCCGGTAACAATGAGCAGTTCTTC
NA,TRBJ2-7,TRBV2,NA,CASSDLPSAYEQYF,TGTGCCAGCAGTGACTTGCCATCTGCCTACGAGCAGTACTTC
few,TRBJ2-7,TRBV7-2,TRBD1,CASSADRVRYEQYF,TGTGCCAGCAGCGCCGACAGGGTCCGCTACGAGCAGTACTTC
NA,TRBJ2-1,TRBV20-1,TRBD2,CSARAPLADRYNEQFF,TGCAGTGCTAGAGCCCCCCTAGCGGACCGGTACAATGAGCAGTTCTTC
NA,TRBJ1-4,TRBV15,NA,CATSRTGATNEKLFF,TGTGCCACCAGCAGAACAGGAGCAACTAATGAAAAACTGTTTTTT
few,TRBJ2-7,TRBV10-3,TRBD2,CAITAGLVYEQYF,TGTGCCATCACAGCGGGACTAGTATACGAGCAGTACTTC
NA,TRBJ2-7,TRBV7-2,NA,CASSLVYSNYEQYF,TGTGCCAGCAGCTTAGTATATTCGAATTACGAGCAGTACTTC